A selection of T cell receptor beta chains follows, all from one sample in a study of blood T cell repertoires in COVID-19. Some clones are missing from TCRdb's copy, which holds only in-frame ones; the method was immunoSEQ multiplex PCR. The sample has 240,000 or so clones, around 83% seen once. The sequencing input was peripheral blood. Receptors were obtained from a woman aged 60-75 years with active or convalescent COVID-19. The CDR3 runs from the conserved cysteine through the conserved F or W. The order of the fields is V gene, D gene, J gene, CDR3 DNA, CDR3 protein. D genes are given only for firm matches.

V gene: TRBV5-5; D gene: .; J gene: TRBJ2-7; CDR3 DNA: TGTGCCAGCAGCTTGGATAGACAGGTATACTACGAGCAGTACTTC; CDR3 protein: CASSLDRQVYYEQYF
V gene: TRBV11-2; D gene: TRBD1; J gene: TRBJ1-3; CDR3 DNA: TGTGCCAGCAGCTCGGACAGGGTACGAGGAAACACCATATATTTT; CDR3 protein: CASSSDRVRGNTIYF
V gene: TRBV2; D gene: .; J gene: TRBJ2-3; CDR3 DNA: TGTGCCAGCAGTGATCAGGGATCAGATACGCAGTATTTT; CDR3 protein: CASSDQGSDTQYF
V gene: TRBV5-1; D gene: TRBD2; J gene: TRBJ2-3; CDR3 DNA: TGCGCCAGCAGCTTGGGCCCCCCTAGCGGGACCACAGATACGCAGTATTTT; CDR3 protein: CASSLGPPSGTTDTQYF
V gene: TRBV9; D gene: TRBD1; J gene: TRBJ2-7; CDR3 DNA: TGTGCCAGCAGCACCCAGTCGACAGGGTGGCAGTACTTC; CDR3 protein: CASSTQSTGWQYF
V gene: TRBV7-3; D gene: .; J gene: TRBJ1-1; CDR3 DNA: TGTGCCAGCAGCTTAACTGGGATAGGGGGCACTGAAGCTTTCTTT; CDR3 protein: CASSLTGIGGTEAFF
V gene: TRBV30; D gene: TRBD2; J gene: TRBJ2-1; CDR3 DNA: TGTGCCTGGGATCCGGGACTAGCGACCCGGGAGCAGTTCTTC; CDR3 protein: CAWDPGLATREQFF
V gene: TRBV6-2/TRBV6-3; D gene: .; J gene: TRBJ2-3; CDR3 DNA: TGTGCCAGCAGTCGGGCAGGGGGCACAGATACGCAGTATTTT; CDR3 protein: CASSRAGGTDTQYF
V gene: TRBV19; D gene: .; J gene: TRBJ1-1; CDR3 DNA: TGTGCCAGTAGTATGGTCCATGCGGAAGCTTTCTTT; CDR3 protein: CASSMVHAEAFF
V gene: TRBV7-9; D gene: .; J gene: TRBJ2-6; CDR3 DNA: TGTGCCAGCAGCCCCCTGGGACTGACCTCTGGGGCCAACGTCCTGACTTTC; CDR3 protein: CASSPLGLTSGANVLTF
V gene: TRBV6-5; D gene: .; J gene: TRBJ2-7; CDR3 DNA: TGTGCCAGCCACTTCAACTACGAGCAGTACTTC; CDR3 protein: CASHFNYEQYF
V gene: TRBV7-8; D gene: .; J gene: TRBJ1-5; CDR3 DNA: TGTGCCAGCAGCCCAAGTAGTCAGCCCCAGCATTTT; CDR3 protein: CASSPSSQPQHF
V gene: TRBV19; D gene: .; J gene: TRBJ1-5; CDR3 DNA: TGTGCCAGTAGTATAGATCTGGGCAGGCCCCTCGGGGATTTCAATCAGCCCCAGCATTTT; CDR3 protein: CASSIDLGRPLGDFNQPQHF
V gene: TRBV5-8; D gene: .; J gene: TRBJ1-5; CDR3 DNA: TGTGCCAGCAGCCCAGGGACACCTTATAGCAATCAGCCCCAGCATTTT; CDR3 protein: CASSPGTPYSNQPQHF
V gene: TRBV10-3; D gene: .; J gene: TRBJ1-1; CDR3 DNA: TGTGCCATCAGTGAGAGACAGGAGAACACTGAAGCTTTCTTT; CDR3 protein: CAISERQENTEAFF
V gene: TRBV6-5; D gene: .; J gene: TRBJ2-7; CDR3 DNA: TGTGCCAGCAGGCGGGGCCTATCCTACGAGCAGTACTTC; CDR3 protein: CASRRGLSYEQYF